These 3 T cell receptor beta chains came from one sample sequenced in a study of blood T cell repertoires in COVID-19. The table came from immunoSEQ multiplex PCR; TCRdb's copy has only in-frame clones and leaves some out. Here the sample spans about 33,000 clones, 85% being singletons. Sequencing was done on a sample of peripheral blood. Receptors originate from a man aged 60 to 75 with active COVID-19.

The chain combines TRBV27 with TRBJ2-5; D remains ambiguous. CDR1 is MNHEY and CDR2 is SMNVEV in the germline V gene (reference sequence). V gave up 3 bases and J gave up 4 bases, with 3 bases separating them. The CDR3 loop spans 11 amino acids. CDR3 protein: CASSFRETQYF. CDR3 nucleotide sequence: TGTGCCAGCAGTTTTCGAGAGACCCAGTACTTC.

V is TRBV2 and J is TRBJ2-2; D is uncertain. V was cut by 9 bases and J by 1 base, with 9 bases left in between. The CDR3 totals 13 residues. Per the germline V gene, CDR1 is SNHLY and CDR2 is FYNNEI. For the CDR3, the DNA is TGTGCCAGTAAACTTGAGAACACCGGGGAGCTGTTTTTT. Its protein is CASKLENTGELFF.

The CDR3 reads CASSLMGPAGNTIYF. The CDR3 DNA is TGTGCCAGCAGTTTAATGGGCCCGGCGGGGAACACCATATATTTT. The V and J genes are TRBV27 and TRBJ1-3; no reliable D call. There are 15 residues in the CDR3. The germline CDR1 and CDR2 sequences are MNHEY and SMNVEV (reference sequence). V was pared by 2 bases and J by 7 bases, with 15 bases between.